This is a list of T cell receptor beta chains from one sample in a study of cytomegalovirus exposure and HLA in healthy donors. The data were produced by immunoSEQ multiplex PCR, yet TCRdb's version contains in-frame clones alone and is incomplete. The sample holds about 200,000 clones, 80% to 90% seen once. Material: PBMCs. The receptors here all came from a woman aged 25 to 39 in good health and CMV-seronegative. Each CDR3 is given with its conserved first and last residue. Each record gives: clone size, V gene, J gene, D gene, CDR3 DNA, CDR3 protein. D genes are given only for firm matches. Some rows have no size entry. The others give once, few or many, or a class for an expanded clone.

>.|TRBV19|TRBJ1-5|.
TGTGCCAGTAGTCTTCCGTTCGGAGCGAGCAATCAGCCCCAGCATTTT
CASSLPFGASNQPQHF
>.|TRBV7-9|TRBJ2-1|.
TGTTCCAGCAGCTTAGGTGCGACTAGAGGCGATGAGCAGTTCTTC
CSSSLGATRGDEQFF
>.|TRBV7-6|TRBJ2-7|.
TGTGCCAGCAGCTTGGACGGAGGAATCTACGAGCAGTACTTC
CASSLDGGIYEQYF
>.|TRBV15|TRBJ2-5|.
TGTGCCACCAGCAGAGATAGAATTAAGGAGACCCAGTACTTC
CATSRDRIKETQYF
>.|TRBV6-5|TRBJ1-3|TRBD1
TGTGCCAGCAGCAACGACAGGGAAGGTGGAAACACCATATATTTT
CASSNDREGGNTIYF
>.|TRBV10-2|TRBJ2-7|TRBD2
TGCGCCAGCAGTCTAGCGGGAGATGAGCAGTACTTC
CASSLAGDEQYF
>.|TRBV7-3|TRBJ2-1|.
TGTGCCAGCAGCTTAGCCCCCCGGGGTTACAATGAGCAGTTCTTC
CASSLAPRGYNEQFF
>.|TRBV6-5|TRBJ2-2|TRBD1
TGTGCCAGCAGTTCCGACAGGGGGCCGGGCACCGGGGAGCTGTTTTTT
CASSSDRGPGTGELFF
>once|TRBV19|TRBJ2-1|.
TGTGCCAGTAGCTATAGGTGGGGGGGCTCAAGCACTTACGATGAGCAGTTCTTC
CASSYRWGGSSTYDEQFF
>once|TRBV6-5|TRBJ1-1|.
TGTGCCAGCACCACGGGGGGCACGACTGATGAAGCTTTCTTT
CASTTGGTTDEAFF
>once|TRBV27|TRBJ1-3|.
TGTGCCAGCATGAGCAGGGCCGGAAACACCATATATTTT
CASMSRAGNTIYF
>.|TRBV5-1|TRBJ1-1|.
TGCGCCAGCAGCTTGGGTCCAGAGAACACTGAAGCTTTCTTT
CASSLGPENTEAFF
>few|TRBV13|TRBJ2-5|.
TGTGCCAGCAGCTTAGTATCGGGAGTGCGGGAGACCCAGTACTTC
CASSLVSGVRETQYF
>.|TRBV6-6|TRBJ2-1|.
TGTGCCAGCAGTCCCATCCCCCCAACTAGGAACAATGAGCAGTTCTTC
CASSPIPPTRNNEQFF
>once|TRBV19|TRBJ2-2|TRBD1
TGTGCCAGTAGCCGAGGGACAGGGGGCACCGGGGAGCTGTTTTTT
CASSRGTGGTGELFF
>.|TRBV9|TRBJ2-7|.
TGTGCCAGCAGCGTAGGTGGCACAACCTACGAGCAGTACTTC
CASSVGGTTYEQYF
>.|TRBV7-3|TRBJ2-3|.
TGTGCCAGCAGCCCTATCGCGGGCCGCACAGATACGCAGTATTTT
CASSPIAGRTDTQYF